This passage covers 14 T cell receptor beta chains from one sample sequenced in a study of human T cells and chemical hapten exposure. MiXCR was run by TCRdb on the RACE reads, yielding one entry per CDR3 protein. Of fewer than 100,000 distinct CDR3 sequences listed, around 11% are singletons. As to time point: patch test 1, 2 weeks after DPC sensitization. Treatment described: therapeutic diphenylcyclopropenone sensitization with weekly scalp DPC. Sample: whole blood, taken in connection with sensitization to the hapten diphenylcyclopropenone (DPC). These receptors were taken from a woman in her fifties or sixties with alopecia areata. Some clones in this sample may be carry-over from other donors' samples.

This clonotype was picked up a small number of times. The chain has TRBV4-1 and TRBJ1-4, with 9 bases aligning to TRBD1. CDR1 and CDR2 from the germline V gene are MGHRA and YSYEKL. The CDR3 covers 15 residues. After removal of 1 base from V and 4 bases from J, the junction contained 1 base not matched to a gene. Here the CDR3 reads CASSQVGQGNEKLFF. The CDR3 DNA follows: TGCGCCAGCAGCCAAGTGGGACAGGGTAATGAAAAACTGTTTTTT.

This chain joins TRBV5-5 and TRBJ2-5, with TRBD2 matching 7 bases. The length of the CDR3 is 16 residues. J was trimmed by 2 bases and V by 0 bases; bases with no gene match: 7. Germline-derived CDR1 and CDR2 are SGHKS and YYEKEE (reference sequence). DNA of the CDR3: TGTGCCAGCAGCTTGGTGTTGAGGGGAGGGCAAGAGACCCAGTACTTC. Protein sequence: CASSLVLRGGQETQYF.

This clonotype was counted between two and nine times. V gene TRBV20-1 combines with J gene TRBJ2-5; no reliable D call. The V gene lost 5 bases and the J gene lost 5 bases, with 6 bases spanning the gap. Germline CDR1 reads DFQATT; CDR2 reads SNEGSKA (reference sequence). CDR3 size: 10 residues. The CDR3 sequence is CSAPDETQYF. The CDR3 region has the DNA TGCAGTGCTCCCGACGAGACCCAGTACTTC.

The sample holds many counts of this clonotype. This chain uses TRBV5-1 with TRBJ2-1; D perhaps matches TRBD2 (6 bases). Trimming took off 0 bases at V and 3 bases at J, with 10 bases between the two ends. This CDR3 comprises 15 residues. Germline V gives CDR1 SGHRS, CDR2 YFSETQ. CDR3 loop: CASSLEPGLYNEQFF. In DNA form, the CDR3 reads TGCGCCAGCAGCTTGGAGCCGGGACTCTACAATGAGCAGTTCTTC.

The chain carries TRBV2 and TRBJ1-6; tentatively, D is TRBD1 (5 bases). The CDR3 is made up of 13 amino acids. Trimming took 4 bases from V and 10 from J, leaving 11 bases between them. The germline V gene has CDR1 SNHLY and CDR2 FYNNEI. In DNA form, the CDR3 reads TGTGCCAGCAGTGCGGGGGTGGGGTCACCCCTCCACTTT. Its protein is CASSAGVGSPLHF. The full variable domain, with the rest looked up from reference TRBV2 and TRBJ1-6, is EPEVTQTPSHQVTQMGQEVILRCVPISNHLYFYWYRQILGQKVEFLVSFYNNEISEKSEIFDDQFSVERPDGSNFTLKIRSTKLEDSAMYFCASSAGVGSPLHFGNGTRLTVT.

This clonotype was seen only a few times. The V call is TRBV18, the J call TRBJ2-2; D is uncertain. The V gene lost 1 base and the J gene lost 8 bases, with 14 bases spanning the gap. Germline CDR1 and CDR2: KGHSH and LQKENI. The CDR3 runs 15 residues. The CDR3 loop is CASSPLPEHPGELFF. Here the CDR3 DNA reads TGTGCCAGCTCACCACTCCCTGAACATCCGGGGGAGCTGTTTTTT. The full variable domain, rest sourced from reference TRBV18 and TRBJ2-2, is NAGVMQNPRHLVRRRGQEARLRCSPMKGHSHVYWYRQLPEEGLKFMVYLQKENIIDESGMPKERFSAEFPKEGPSILRIQQVVRGDSAAYFCASSPLPEHPGELFFGEGSRLTVL.

There are a few counts of this clonotype. The chain links TRBV19 to TRBJ2-1; no clear D gene. This CDR3 has 13 amino acids. V shed 5 bases and J shed 7 bases, with 12 bases lying between them. Germline CDR1 reads LNHDA; CDR2 reads SQIVND (reference sequence). The CDR3: CASSYSHLNEQFF. In DNA form, the CDR3 reads TGTGCCAGTAGTTACAGCCACCTAAATGAGCAGTTCTTC.

Only a few counts were recorded for this clonotype. The chain combines TRBV4-1 with TRBJ2-3; D is unresolved. V was clipped by 5 bases and J by 5 bases, with 14 bases between them. This CDR3 is 14 amino acids long. Germline values: CDR1 MGHRA, CDR2 YSYEKL. The CDR3 nucleotides are TGCGCCAGCAGCTCCGAGAGCTTCGGAGATACGCAGTATTTT. Protein sequence: CASSSESFGDTQYF.

This clonotype was seen a handful of times. The chain has TRBV20-1 and TRBJ2-7; 7 positions agree with TRBD1. V trimming: 1 base; J trimming: 6 bases; junction bases outside the gene matches: 9. The CDR3 extends over 14 amino acids. CDR1 is DFQATT and CDR2 is SNEGSKA in the germline V gene (reference sequence). The CDR3 reads CSARVTTGKGEQYF. CDR3 sequence (DNA): TGCAGTGCTAGAGTAACGACAGGGAAGGGCGAGCAGTACTTC.

The chain couples TRBV7-2 to TRBJ1-2; D is undetermined. CDR3 length: 14 residues. CDR1 is SGHTA, CDR2 FQGNSA, per germline. The germline V and J ends were trimmed by 1 base and 5 bases, with 11 bases remaining between them. The CDR3 region is CASSLELGGYGYTF. The CDR3 coding sequence is TGTGCCAGCAGCTTAGAGCTGGGCGGGTATGGCTACACCTTC.

This clonotype was found a few times. This chain links TRBV7-2 with TRBJ1-2, with a weak D call TRBD1 (6 bases). The CDR3 runs 14 residues. Trimming cost V 2 bases and J 6 bases, with 13 bases left between them. The germline V gene has CDR1 SGHTA and CDR2 FQGNSA. The CDR3 here is CASSLNRAGDGYTF. The CDR3 DNA reads TGTGCCAGCAGCTTAAACAGGGCCGGAGATGGCTACACCTTC.

This clonotype was picked up many times. The chain carries TRBV10-3 and TRBJ2-1; D perhaps matches TRBD2 (6 bases). Germline CDR1 reads ENHRY; CDR2 reads SYGVKD. The V and J ends lost 0 bases and 9 bases respectively, with 6 bases between them. This CDR3 spans 12 amino acids. The CDR3 DNA reads TGTGCCATCAGTGAGTCGGGAGGTGAGCAGTTCTTC. The encoded protein is CAISESGGEQFF.

In its sample, this clonotype was seen a few times. The chain joins TRBV24-1 to TRBJ2-4; 7 bases agree with TRBD1. Germline-derived CDR1 and CDR2 are KGHDR and SFDVKD. The CDR3 spans 17 residues. V was pared by 1 base and J by 3 bases, with 8 bases of the junction left unmatched. This chain's CDR3 is CATSDFFFGTDKNIQYF. The CDR3, as DNA: TGTGCCACCAGTGATTTTTTCTTCGGGACAGACAAAAACATTCAGTACTTC.

This clonotype was recorded many times. The genes are TRBV9 and TRBJ1-2, with TRBD1 matching over 9 bases. The ends lost 4 bases at V and 6 bases at J; junction bases unmatched: 4. The germline CDR1 and CDR2 sequences are SGDLS and YYNGEE. The CDR3 contains 13 residues. Here the CDR3 DNA reads TGTGCCAGCAGCTTCACAGGGGGCCATGGCTACACCTTC. Protein product: CASSFTGGHGYTF.